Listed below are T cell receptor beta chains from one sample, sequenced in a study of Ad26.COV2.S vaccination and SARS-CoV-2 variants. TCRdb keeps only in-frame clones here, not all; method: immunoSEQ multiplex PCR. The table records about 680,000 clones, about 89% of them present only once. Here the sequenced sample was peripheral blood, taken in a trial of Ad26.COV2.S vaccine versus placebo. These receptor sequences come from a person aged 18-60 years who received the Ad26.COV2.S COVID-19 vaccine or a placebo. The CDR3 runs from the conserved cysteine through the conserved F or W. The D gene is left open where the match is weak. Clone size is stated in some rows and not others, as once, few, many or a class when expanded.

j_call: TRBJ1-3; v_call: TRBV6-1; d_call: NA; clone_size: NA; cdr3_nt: TGTGCCAGCAGTGAAGGGATTTACTCTGGAAACACCATATATTTT; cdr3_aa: CASSEGIYSGNTIYF
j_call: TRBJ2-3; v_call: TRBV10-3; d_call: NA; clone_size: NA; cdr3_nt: TGTGCCACAGACACCGGCACAGATACGCAGTATTTT; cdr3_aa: CATDTGTDTQYF
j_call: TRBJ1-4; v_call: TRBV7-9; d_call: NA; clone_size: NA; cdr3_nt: TGTGCCAGCAGCTACAACAGCGGCGGGACTGAAAAACTGTTTTTT; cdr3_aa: CASSYNSGGTEKLFF
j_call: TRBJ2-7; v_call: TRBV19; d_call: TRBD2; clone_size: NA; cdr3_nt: TGTGCCACCAAATTAGTTTCTTTAGCGGGGGATGTTTCCTACGAGCAGTACTTC; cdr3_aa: CATKLVSLAGDVSYEQYF
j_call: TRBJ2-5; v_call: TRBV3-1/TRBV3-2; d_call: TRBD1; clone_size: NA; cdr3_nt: TGTGCCAGCAGCCTTGGGACAGTGTACCAAGAGACCCAGTACTTC; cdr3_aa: CASSLGTVYQETQYF
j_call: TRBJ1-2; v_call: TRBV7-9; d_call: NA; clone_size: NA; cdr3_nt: TGTGCCAGCAGCCGGGACACAACCGCGAACTATGGCTACACCTTC; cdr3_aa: CASSRDTTANYGYTF
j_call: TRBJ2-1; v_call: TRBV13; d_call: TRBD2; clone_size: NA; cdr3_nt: TGTGCCAGCAGCTCAATAGCGCCAGTCGGGGGGGAGCAGTTCTTC; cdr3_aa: CASSSIAPVGGEQFF
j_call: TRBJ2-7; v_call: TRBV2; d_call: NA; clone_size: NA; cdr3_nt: TGTGCCAGCGAACAGGGTGACGACTACGAGCAGTACTTC; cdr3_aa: CASEQGDDYEQYF
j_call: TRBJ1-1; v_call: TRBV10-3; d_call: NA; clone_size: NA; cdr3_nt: TGTGCCATCAGTGAGTATACAGGTATGAACACTGAAGCTTTCTTT; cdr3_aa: CAISEYTGMNTEAFF
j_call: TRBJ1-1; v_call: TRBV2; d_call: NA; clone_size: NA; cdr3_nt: TGTGCCAGCAGCCAGATTGACAGAATGAACACTGAAGCTTTCTTT; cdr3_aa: CASSQIDRMNTEAFF
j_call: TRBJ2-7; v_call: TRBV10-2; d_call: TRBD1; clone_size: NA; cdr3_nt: TGCGCCAGCAGTGACCCATCCGGGACAGGAGCCTACGAGCAGTACTTC; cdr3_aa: CASSDPSGTGAYEQYF
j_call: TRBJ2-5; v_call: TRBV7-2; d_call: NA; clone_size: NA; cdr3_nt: TGTGCCAGCAGCCCCCGGGCCTCCGTTATGGAGACCCAGTACTTC; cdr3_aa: CASSPRASVMETQYF
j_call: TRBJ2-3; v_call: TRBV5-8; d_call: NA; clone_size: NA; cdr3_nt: TGTGCCAGCAGCTTGGTCCGCACAGATACGCAGTATTTT; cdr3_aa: CASSLVRTDTQYF
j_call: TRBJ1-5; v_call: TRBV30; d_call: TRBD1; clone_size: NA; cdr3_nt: TGTGCCTGGAGTGTAGGGGCAGGGGGGATAGATAGCAATCAGCCCCAGCATTTT; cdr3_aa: CAWSVGAGGIDSNQPQHF
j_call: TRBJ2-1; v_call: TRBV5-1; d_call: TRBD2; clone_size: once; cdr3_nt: TGCGCCAGCAGCTTGGGGACACTAGCGGGGGGATCCTACAATGAGCAGTTCTTC; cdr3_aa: CASSLGTLAGGSYNEQFF
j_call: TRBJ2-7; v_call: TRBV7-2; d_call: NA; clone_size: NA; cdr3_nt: TGTGCCAGCAGCCCCCGAGGCTACGAGCAGTACTTC; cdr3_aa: CASSPRGYEQYF
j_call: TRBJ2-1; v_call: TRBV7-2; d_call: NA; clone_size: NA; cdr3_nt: TGTGCCAGCCACCCTCTAGGATACAATGAGCAGTTCTTC; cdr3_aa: CASHPLGYNEQFF
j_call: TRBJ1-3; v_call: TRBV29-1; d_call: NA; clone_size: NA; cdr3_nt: TGCAGCGTTGGTGGTCCCGGAAACACCATATATTTT; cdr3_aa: CSVGGPGNTIYF
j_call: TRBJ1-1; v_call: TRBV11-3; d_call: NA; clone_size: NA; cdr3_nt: TGTGCCAGCAGCCCCACCCCCGGGCCGAACACTGAAGCTTTCTTT; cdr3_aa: CASSPTPGPNTEAFF
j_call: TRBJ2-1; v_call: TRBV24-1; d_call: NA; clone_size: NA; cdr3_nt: TGTGCCACCAGCTCAGACACCTACAATGAGCAGTTCTTC; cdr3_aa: CATSSDTYNEQFF
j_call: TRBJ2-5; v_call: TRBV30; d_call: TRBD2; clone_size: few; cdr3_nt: TGTGCCTGGTCGACTAGCGGGATCCTGGAGACCCAGTACTTC; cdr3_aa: CAWSTSGILETQYF
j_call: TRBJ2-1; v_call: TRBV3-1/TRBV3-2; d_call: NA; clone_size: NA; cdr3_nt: TGTGCCAGCAGCCCCCGTCGGACTGGTAGAGGGGATGAGCAGTTCTTC; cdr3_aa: CASSPRRTGRGDEQFF